Following are 32 T cell receptor beta chains from one sample sequenced in a study of T-cell memory formation after mild COVID-19. Using its own MiXCR run on the 5' RACE reads, TCRdb lists one record per CDR3 protein. The sample holds 250,000 to 350,000 distinct CDR3 sequences, around 15% seen once. Sequencing was performed on PBMCs or a T cell subset sorted from them (not recorded which). All receptors come from a man between 18 and 35 years old who had mild COVID-19 (a few samples of this study predate the infection). Cell type and time point are not known.

This clonotype was picked up a small number of times. This chain connects TRBV12-3 or TRBV12-4 to TRBJ2-1; TRBD1 is a possible D gene (6 bases). This CDR3 has 12 amino acids. The V end was cut by 6 bases, the J end by 12 bases, with 15 bases between. The CDR3 coding sequence is TGTGCCAGCAGGCCACAGGGATCAGGGCAGTTCTTC. It is translated as CASRPQGSGQFF.

This sequence joins TRBV15 and TRBJ2-7; a weak D match, TRBD2 (5 bases). The length of the CDR3 is 14 residues. From germline, CDR1 is LNHNV and CDR2 YYDKDF (reference sequence). The V end was cut by 0 bases, the J end by 2 bases, with 8 bases between. The CDR3 sequence: CATSRDRGTYEQYV. The CDR3 coding sequence is TGTGCCACCAGCAGAGATCGGGGAACCTACGAGCAGTACGTC.

There are a few counts of this clonotype. The CDR3 here is CASSRTLLFADTQYF. The CDR3 coding sequence is TGCGCCAGCAGCCGGACACTCCTTTTTGCAGATACGCAGTATTTT. This chain joins TRBV5-1 and TRBJ2-3, with a tentative D call TRBD1 (5 bases). The V and J ends lost 4 bases and 4 bases respectively, with 16 bases between them. CDR3 length: 15 amino acids. Germline CDR1 and CDR2: SGHRS and YFSETQ. The entire variable domain, with the rest obtained from reference TRBV5-1 and TRBJ2-3, is as follows: KAGVTQTPRYLIKTRGQQVTLSCSPISGHRSVSWYQQTPGQGLQFLFEYFSETQRNKGNFPGRFSGRQFSNSRSEMNVSTLELGDSALYLCASSRTLLFADTQYFGPGTRLTVL.

The chain recombines TRBV10-2 with TRBJ2-2; 7 nucleotides match TRBD1. Unmatched junction bases numbered 15, after V lost 6 bases and J lost 5 bases. Germline CDR1 WSHSY, CDR2 SAAADI. CDR3 size: 17 residues. This CDR3 is CASRVPSTGQRTGELFF. Here the CDR3 DNA reads TGCGCCAGCAGAGTACCAAGTACGGGACAGAGGACCGGGGAGCTGTTTTTT.

The genes are TRBV7-9 and TRBJ2-5, with 9 bases fitting TRBD2. Trimming cost V 6 bases and J 2 bases; bases outside gene matches: 7. Germline V lookup: CDR1 SEHNR, CDR2 FQNEAQ (reference sequence). This CDR3 has 15 amino acids. The CDR3 is CASSHLAGDQETQYF. CDR3 coding DNA: TGTGCCAGCAGTCACTTAGCGGGGGATCAAGAGACCCAGTACTTC.

The rearrangement joins TRBV5-1 to TRBJ1-1; D gene unclear. Germline CDR1 and CDR2: SGHRS and YFSETQ. The CDR3 length is 16 residues. Trimming removed 4 bases from V and 1 base from J, with 17 bases in between. The CDR3, as DNA: TGCGCCAGCAGCAGACGTACGTCCCGAGGGAACACTGAAGCTTTCTTT. Translating it yields CASSRRTSRGNTEAFF.

The V gene is TRBV12-3 or TRBV12-4, the J gene TRBJ1-4; D call uncertain. V was trimmed by 5 bases and J by 11 bases, leaving 9 bases between them. The CDR3 is 11 amino acids. CDR3 loop: CASSVFGKLFF. The CDR3 bases are TGTGCCAGCAGTGTCTTTGGGAAACTGTTTTTT.

The chain carries TRBV27 and TRBJ1-6; D gene uncertain. V lost 3 bases and J 10 bases, leaving 13 bases between the germline ends. From germline, CDR1 is MNHEY and CDR2 SMNVEV (reference sequence). The CDR3 loop spans 14 amino acids. CDR3 sequence (DNA): TGTGCCAGCAGTTTCGATCGGGTTGGATCACCCCTCCACTTT. This codes for CASSFDRVGSPLHF.

This chain joins TRBV20-1 and TRBJ1-4; D uncertain. This CDR3 region has 13 residues. V lost 1 base and J lost 7, with 10 bases in between. CDR1 and CDR2 (germline): DFQATT, SNEGSKA (reference sequence). Written as DNA, the CDR3 is TGCAGTGCTAGAGGAGGTTCCTTTGAAAAACTGTTTTTT. Amino acids: CSARGGSFEKLFF.

V gene TRBV27 combines with J gene TRBJ2-7; possible D gene TRBD2, 6 bases. Trimming left V 6 bases short and J 4 bases short, with 22 bases between. From germline, CDR1 is MNHEY and CDR2 SMNVEV (reference sequence). The CDR3 spans 16 residues. The chain's CDR3 is CASSRLVTRSIYEQYF. The CDR3, as DNA: TGTGCCAGCAGCAGACTAGTCACACGGTCCATTTACGAGCAGTACTTC.

This clonotype was detected a few times. The chain carries TRBV7-9 and TRBJ2-5, with D perhaps matching TRBD1 (6 bases). V was cut by 2 bases and J by 5 bases, with 18 bases left in between. CDR1 SEHNR and CDR2 FQNEAQ come from the germline V gene (reference sequence). This CDR3 region has 16 residues. Written as DNA, the CDR3 is TGTGCCAGCAGCTTAACACCGGGACACCTTGGGGAGACCCAGTACTTC. It specifies CASSLTPGHLGETQYF.

Ten or more counts support this clonotype. V is TRBV5-1 and J is TRBJ1-5; D is possibly TRBD1 (6 bases). The CDR3 consists of 14 residues. Trimming took off 4 bases at V and 7 bases at J, with 15 bases between the two ends. CDR1 and CDR2 (germline): SGHRS, YFSETQ. The CDR3 nucleotides read TGCGCCAGCAGCCAGAGGGGGGGGCAACAGCCCCAGCATTTT. Its protein is CASSQRGGQQPQHF.

This clonotype was recorded a few times. The J gene is TRBJ2-3, the V gene TRBV12-3 or TRBV12-4; tentative D call: TRBD1 (6 bases). The CDR3 extends over 14 amino acids. Between the trimmed V and J ends, which lost 8 bases and 0 bases, there was a span of 12 bases. The CDR3 region is CASGLGQSTDTQYF. CDR3 bases: TGTGCCAGCGGGCTTGGACAGAGCACAGATACGCAGTATTTT.

The V call is TRBV5-1, the J call TRBJ2-3; D might be TRBD2 (6 bases). Germline assignment: CDR1 SGHRS and CDR2 YFSETQ. Trimming removed 5 bases from V and 0 bases from J, with 13 bases in between. The CDR3 runs to 15 residues. This chain's CDR3 is CASRVVGTSTDTQYF. The CDR3 region has the DNA TGCGCCAGCAGGGTTGTGGGGACTAGCACAGATACGCAGTATTTT.

This clonotype was seen a few times. The V and J genes are TRBV7-2 and TRBJ2-5; 10 nucleotides align to TRBD2. This CDR3 is 14 amino acids long. Germline V gene lookup returns CDR1 SGHTA and CDR2 FQGNSA. V shed 6 bases and J 7 bases; nucleotides not matched to a gene: 8. CDR3 in DNA: TGTGCCAGCAGTCTAGCGGGGGTGCTCGCGACCCAGTACTTC. This translates into CASSLAGVLATQYF.

This clonotype was seen more than once but under ten times. The rearrangement joins TRBV4-1 to TRBJ2-5, with TRBD2 identical over 13 bases. CDR1 MGHRA and CDR2 YSYEKL come from the germline V gene. V dropped 0 bases and J dropped 2; count of bases not matched to a gene: 3. The CDR3 totals 17 residues. The CDR3 DNA follows: TGCGCCAGCAGCCAAGAATGGACTAGCGGGGGTCAAGAGACCCAGTACTTC. Residues: CASSQEWTSGGQETQYF.

The V call is TRBV5-6, the J call TRBJ2-3, with D perhaps matching TRBD2 (6 bases). Germline V gene lookup returns CDR1 SGHDT and CDR2 YYEEEE. The germline V and J ends were trimmed by 4 bases and 6 bases, with 15 bases remaining between them. The CDR3 consists of 14 residues. The CDR3, as DNA: TGTGCCAGCAGCAGAAGGGACTCCTGGGATACGCAGTATTTT. Amino acids: CASSRRDSWDTQYF.

This chain joins TRBV12-3 or TRBV12-4 and TRBJ2-3; perhaps D is TRBD1 or TRBD2 (6 bases each). This CDR3 contains 16 residues. Trimming left V 1 base short and J 2 bases short, with 13 bases between. CDR3 DNA: TGTGCCAGCAGTTTAGGGGGGGCCACTTCCACAGATACGCAGTATTTT. Amino acids: CASSLGGATSTDTQYF.

This clonotype was observed a few times. CDR3 nucleotides: TGCAGTGCAACGGGCCAGGGTCCCAGCGAGCAGTACTTC. Translated, it gives CSATGQGPSEQYF. J is TRBJ2-7 and V is TRBV20-1, with D possibly TRBD1 on 5 matching bases. This CDR3 is built from 13 residues. V was cut by 6 bases and J by 6 bases, with 18 bases left in between. The germline gives CDR1 DFQATT, CDR2 SNEGSKA (reference sequence).

The rearrangement uses TRBV11-2 and TRBJ1-1; TRBD1 might be the D (5 bases). Germline assignment: CDR1 SGHAT and CDR2 FQNNGV. The CDR3 spans 14 residues. V lost 1 base, J lost 6 bases, and 12 bases lay in between. The CDR3 protein is CASSLARDYAEAFF. In nucleotides, the CDR3 is TGTGCCAGCAGCTTAGCCAGGGATTACGCTGAAGCTTTCTTT. Looking up the rest from reference TRBV11-2 and TRBJ1-1 gives the full variable domain: EAGVAQSPRYKIIEKRQSVAFWCNPISGHATLYWYQQILGQGPKLLIQFQNNGVVDDSQLPKDRFSAERLKGVDSTLKIQPAKLEDSAVYLCASSLARDYAEAFFGQGTRLTVV.

At least ten counts were recorded for this clonotype. The chain recombines TRBV7-2 with TRBJ2-3; the match to TRBD2 covers 7 bases. V shed 1 base and J 2 bases; nucleotides not matched to a gene: 3. This CDR3 is 15 amino acids long. Germline V gene data show CDR1 as SGHTA and CDR2 as FQGNSA. Here the CDR3 DNA reads TGTGCCAGCAGCTTAGGGACTAGACTCACAGATACGCAGTATTTT. This gives the protein CASSLGTRLTDTQYF. Complete variable domain (other parts from reference TRBV7-2 and TRBJ2-3): GAGVSQSPSNKVTEKGKDVELRCDPISGHTALYWYRQSLGQGLEFLIYFQGNSAPDKSGLPSDRFSAERTGGSVSTLTIQRTQQEDSAVYLCASSLGTRLTDTQYFGPGTRLTVL.

Here the CDR3 DNA reads TGTGCCACCAGTGATTGGGGACTAGCGGGGGGAGATACGCAGTATTTT. It encodes CATSDWGLAGGDTQYF. This sequence joins TRBV24-1 and TRBJ2-3, with 15 bases matching TRBD2. The length of the CDR3 is 16 residues. Germline values: CDR1 KGHDR, CDR2 SFDVKD. The ends lost 2 bases at V and 5 bases at J; junction bases unmatched: 1.

This chain connects TRBV7-9 to TRBJ2-2; D remains unclear. The V gene lost 5 bases and the J gene lost 6 bases, with 10 bases spanning the gap. The CDR3 is 13 residues long. Germline V gene data show CDR1 as SEHNR and CDR2 as FQNEAQ (reference sequence). CDR3 amino acids: CASSQQRSGELFF. The DNA for the CDR3 is TGTGCCAGCAGCCAGCAGAGATCCGGGGAGCTGTTTTTT.

This clonotype was observed at least ten times. The rearrangement links TRBV7-9 to TRBJ2-1; TRBD2 matches at 12 bases. Losses at the gene ends were 4 bases for V and 0 bases for J; bases not matched to a gene: 4. This CDR3 contains 17 residues. CDR1 and CDR2 (germline): SEHNR, FQNEAQ (reference sequence). The DNA for the CDR3 is TGTGCCAGCAGCTCAGGACTAGCGGGGAGCTCCTACAATGAGCAGTTCTTC. The encoded protein is CASSSGLAGSSYNEQFF.

This clonotype was seen ten or more times. The chain recombines TRBV4-1 with TRBJ1-6; tentatively, D is TRBD1 (5 bases). Trimming cost V 3 bases and J 7 bases, with 10 bases left between them. CDR1 is MGHRA and CDR2 is YSYEKL in the germline V gene. The length of the CDR3 is 14 residues. DNA for the CDR3: TGCGCCAGCAGCCAGCAAGGGGTAAATTCACCCCTCCACTTT. The encoded protein is CASSQQGVNSPLHF.

CDR3 DNA sequence: TGCGCCAGCAGCCACGGTAGCGGGGCCGAAGATACGCAGTATTTT. Its protein is CASSHGSGAEDTQYF. The chain couples TRBV4-1 to TRBJ2-3, with 8 bases lining up with TRBD2. This CDR3 has 15 amino acids. V was pared by 3 bases and J by 5 bases, with 7 bases of the junction left unmatched. Germline-derived CDR1 and CDR2 are MGHRA and YSYEKL.

With respect to this clonotype: The junction differs from germline at one of its ends, possibly a read error. For the CDR3, the DNA is TGTGCCAGCACCCTCGGGGAGGAAGTTCTCTTT. Residues: CASTLGEEVLF. The chain is built from TRBV12-3 or TRBV12-4 and TRBJ1-1; D is uncertain. CDR3 length: 11 amino acids.

The V call is TRBV5-1, the J call TRBJ1-1, with 9 bases that match TRBD1. Losses at the gene ends were 4 bases for V and 3 bases for J; bases not matched to a gene: 7. Per the germline V gene, CDR1 is SGHRS and CDR2 is YFSETQ. The CDR3 loop spans 15 amino acids. The CDR3 DNA sequence: TGCGCCAGCAGCCCCGGGACAGGGCCGTACACTGAAGCTTTCTTT. It encodes CASSPGTGPYTEAFF.

The chain carries TRBV5-1 and TRBJ2-5; no clear D gene. V shed 4 bases and J shed 4 bases, with 11 bases lying between them. CDR1 is SGHRS and CDR2 is YFSETQ in the germline V gene. This CDR3 is built from 13 residues. In nucleotides, the CDR3 is TGCGCCAGCAGCGAGCCGGGCGGAGAGACCCAGTACTTC. Protein: CASSEPGGETQYF.

This clonotype was counted ten times or more. This chain joins TRBV19 and TRBJ2-3; D possibly uses TRBD1 or TRBD2 (5 bases each). The CDR3 totals 14 residues. Germline V gene data show CDR1 as LNHDA and CDR2 as SQIVND (reference sequence). V lost 6 bases, J lost 2 bases, and 12 bases lay in between. The CDR3: CASSPSGATDTQYF. Written as DNA, the CDR3 is TGTGCCAGTAGCCCATCCGGGGCCACAGATACGCAGTATTTT.

Only a few counts were recorded for this clonotype. The chain combines TRBV7-8 with TRBJ2-1; 13 bases map to TRBD2. V shed 6 bases, J shed 3 bases, and the junction held 2 bases outside the gene matches. The germline V gene encodes CDR1 SGHVS and CDR2 FQNEAQ. The CDR3 contains 15 residues. CDR3 DNA sequence: TGTGCCAGCAGGACTAGCGGGGGGCACTACAATGAGCAGTTCTTC. Residues: CASRTSGGHYNEQFF.

V is TRBV7-3 and J is TRBJ2-5; 8 bases fit TRBD1. The junction had 7 bases not matched to a gene; V was cut back by 5 bases and J by 5 bases. CDR3 length: 14 residues. Germline V gene lookup returns CDR1 SGHTA and CDR2 FQGTGA. In nucleotides, the CDR3 is TGTGCCAGCAGCCAAGGGACAGGCCGGGAGACCCAGTACTTC. Its protein product is CASSQGTGRETQYF. Full variable domain (missing parts from reference TRBV7-3 and TRBJ2-5): GAGVSQTPSNKVTEKGKYVELRCDPISGHTALYWYRQSLGQGPEFLIYFQGTGAADDSGLPNDRFFAVRPEGSVSTLKIQRTERGDSAVYLCASSQGTGRETQYFGPGTRLLVL.